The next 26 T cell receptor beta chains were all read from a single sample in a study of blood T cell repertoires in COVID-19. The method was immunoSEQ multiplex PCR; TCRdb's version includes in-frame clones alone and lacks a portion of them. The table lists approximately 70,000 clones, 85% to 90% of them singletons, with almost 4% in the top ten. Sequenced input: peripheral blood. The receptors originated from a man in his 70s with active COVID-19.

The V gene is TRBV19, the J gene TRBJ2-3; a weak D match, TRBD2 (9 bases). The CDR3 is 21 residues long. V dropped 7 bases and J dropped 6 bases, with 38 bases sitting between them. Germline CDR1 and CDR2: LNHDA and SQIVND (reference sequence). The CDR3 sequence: CASTAPRGRRGKTSGHDTQYF. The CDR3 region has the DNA TGTGCCAGTACCGCCCCCAGGGGGCGCAGGGGCAAGACTAGCGGCCACGATACGCAGTATTTT. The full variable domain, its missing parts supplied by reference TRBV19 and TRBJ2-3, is DGGITQSPKYLFRKEGQNVTLSCEQNLNHDAMYWYRQDPGQGLRLIYYSQIVNDFQKGDIAEGYSVSREKKESFPLTVTSAQKNPTAFYLCASTAPRGRRGKTSGHDTQYFGPGTRLTVL.

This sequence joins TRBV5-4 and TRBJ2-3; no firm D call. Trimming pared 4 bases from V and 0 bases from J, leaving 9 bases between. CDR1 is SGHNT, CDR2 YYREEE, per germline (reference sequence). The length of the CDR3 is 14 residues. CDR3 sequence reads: CASSPRTSTDTQYF. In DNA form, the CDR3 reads TGTGCCAGCAGCCCCCGAACTAGCACAGATACGCAGTATTTT.

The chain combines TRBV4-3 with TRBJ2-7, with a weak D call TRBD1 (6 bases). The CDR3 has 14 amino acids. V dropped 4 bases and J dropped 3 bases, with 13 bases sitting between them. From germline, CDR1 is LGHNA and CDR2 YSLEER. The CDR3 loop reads CASSLSGGSYEQYF. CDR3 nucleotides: TGCGCCAGCAGCCTGTCTGGGGGCAGCTACGAGCAGTACTTC.

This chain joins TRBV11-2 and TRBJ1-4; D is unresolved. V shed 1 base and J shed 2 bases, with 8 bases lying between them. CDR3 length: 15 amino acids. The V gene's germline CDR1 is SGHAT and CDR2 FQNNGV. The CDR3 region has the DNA TGTGCCAGCAGCTTAGGTCCCGCGACTAATGAAAAACTGTTTTTT. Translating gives CASSLGPATNEKLFF.

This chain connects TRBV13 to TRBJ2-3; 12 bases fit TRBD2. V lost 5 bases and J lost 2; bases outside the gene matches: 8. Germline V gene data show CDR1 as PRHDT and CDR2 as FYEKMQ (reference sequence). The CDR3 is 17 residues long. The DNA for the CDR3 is TGTGCCAGCAGCCCCAGACTAGCGGGGGTCACCACAGATACGCAGTATTTT. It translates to CASSPRLAGVTTDTQYF.

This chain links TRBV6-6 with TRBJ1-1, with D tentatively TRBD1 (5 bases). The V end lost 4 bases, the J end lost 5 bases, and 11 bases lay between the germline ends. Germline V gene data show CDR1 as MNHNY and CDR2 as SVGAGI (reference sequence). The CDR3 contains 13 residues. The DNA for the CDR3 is TGTGCCAGCAGTTTCCAGGGCGGTACTGAAGCTTTCTTT. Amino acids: CASSFQGGTEAFF.

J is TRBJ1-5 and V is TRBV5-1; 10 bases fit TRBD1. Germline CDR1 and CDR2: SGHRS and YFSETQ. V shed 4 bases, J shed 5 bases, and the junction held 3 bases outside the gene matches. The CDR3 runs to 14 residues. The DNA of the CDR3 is TGCGCCAGCAGCCCCGGGACAGGGGATCAGCCCCAGCATTTT. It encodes CASSPGTGDQPQHF.

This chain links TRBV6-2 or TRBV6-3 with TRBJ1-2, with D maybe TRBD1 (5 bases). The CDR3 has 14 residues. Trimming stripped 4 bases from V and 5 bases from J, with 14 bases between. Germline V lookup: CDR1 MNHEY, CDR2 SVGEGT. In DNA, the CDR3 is TGTGCCAGCAGTTTGCTCCGCGGGGCATATGGCTACACCTTC. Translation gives CASSLLRGAYGYTF.

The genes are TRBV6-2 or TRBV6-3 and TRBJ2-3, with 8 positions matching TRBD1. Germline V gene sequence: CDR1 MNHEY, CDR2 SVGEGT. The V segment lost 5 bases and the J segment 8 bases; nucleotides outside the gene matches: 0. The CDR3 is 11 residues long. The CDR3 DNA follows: TGTGCCAGCAGTACAGGGGGTACGCAGTATTTT. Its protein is CASSTGGTQYF.

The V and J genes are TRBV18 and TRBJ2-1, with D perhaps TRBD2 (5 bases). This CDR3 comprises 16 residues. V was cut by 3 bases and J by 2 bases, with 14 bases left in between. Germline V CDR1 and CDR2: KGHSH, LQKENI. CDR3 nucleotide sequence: TGTGCCAGCTCACCCCAAATAGCGACCGCCTACAATGAGCAGTTCTTC. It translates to CASSPQIATAYNEQFF.

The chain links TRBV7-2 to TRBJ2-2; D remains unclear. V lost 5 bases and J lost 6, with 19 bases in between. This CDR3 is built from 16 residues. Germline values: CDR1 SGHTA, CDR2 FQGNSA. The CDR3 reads CASSPLRFQVAGELFF. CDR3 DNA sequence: TGTGCCAGCAGCCCCCTTCGGTTCCAGGTGGCCGGGGAGCTGTTTTTT.

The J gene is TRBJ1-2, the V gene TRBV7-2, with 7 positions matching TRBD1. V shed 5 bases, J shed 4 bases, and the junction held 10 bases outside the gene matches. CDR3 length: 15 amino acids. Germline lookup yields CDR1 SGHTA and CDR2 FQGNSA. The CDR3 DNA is TGTGCCAGCAGCCCTGGGGCAGGGGGGAGCTATGGCTACACCTTC. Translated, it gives CASSPGAGGSYGYTF.

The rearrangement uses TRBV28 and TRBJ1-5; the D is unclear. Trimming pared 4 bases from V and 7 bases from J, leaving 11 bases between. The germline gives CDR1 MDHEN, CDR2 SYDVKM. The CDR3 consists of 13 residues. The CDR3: CASSWANGQPQHF. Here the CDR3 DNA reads TGTGCCAGCAGTTGGGCGAATGGACAGCCCCAGCATTTT. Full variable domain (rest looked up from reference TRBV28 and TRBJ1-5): DVKVTQSSRYLVKRTGEKVFLECVQDMDHENMFWYRQDPGLGLRLIYFSYDVKMKEKGDIPEGYSVSREKKERFSLILESASTNQTSMYLCASSWANGQPQHFGDGTRLSIL.

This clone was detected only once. CDR3 coding DNA: TGCGCCAGCAGCCTGGGACTAGCGGGAGTCGGGACAGATACGCAGTATTTT. Its translation is CASSLGLAGVGTDTQYF. The V call is TRBV5-1, the J call TRBJ2-3, with 14 bases fitting TRBD2. From germline, CDR1 is SGHRS and CDR2 YFSETQ. Losses at the gene ends were 4 bases for V and 3 bases for J; bases not matched to a gene: 7. The length of the CDR3 is 17 residues.

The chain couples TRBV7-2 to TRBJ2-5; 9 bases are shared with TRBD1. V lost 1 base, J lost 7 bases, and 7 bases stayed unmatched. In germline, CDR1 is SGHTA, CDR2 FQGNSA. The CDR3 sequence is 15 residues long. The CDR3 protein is CASSLVGQGYGTQYF. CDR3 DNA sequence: TGTGCCAGCAGCTTAGTGGGACAGGGTTATGGGACCCAGTACTTC.

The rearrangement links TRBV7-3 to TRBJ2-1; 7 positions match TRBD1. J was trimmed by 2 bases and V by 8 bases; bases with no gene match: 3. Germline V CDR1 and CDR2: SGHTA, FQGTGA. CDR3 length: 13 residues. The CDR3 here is CASSDRAYNEQFF. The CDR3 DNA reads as TGTGCCAGCTCCGACAGGGCCTACAATGAGCAGTTCTTC.

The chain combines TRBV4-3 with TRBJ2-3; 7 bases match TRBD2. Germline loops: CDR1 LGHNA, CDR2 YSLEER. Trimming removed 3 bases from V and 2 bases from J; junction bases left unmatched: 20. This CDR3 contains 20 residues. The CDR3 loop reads CASSHHLGPDPAGVTDTQYF. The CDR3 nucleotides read TGCGCCAGCAGCCATCACCTGGGGCCGGATCCGGCGGGAGTCACAGATACGCAGTATTTT.

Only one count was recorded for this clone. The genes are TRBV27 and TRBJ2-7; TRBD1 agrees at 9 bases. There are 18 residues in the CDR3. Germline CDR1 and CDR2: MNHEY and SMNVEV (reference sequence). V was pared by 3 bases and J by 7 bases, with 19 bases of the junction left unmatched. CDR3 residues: CASSLGGGGPTGGSEQYF. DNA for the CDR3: TGTGCCAGCAGTTTGGGGGGGGGCGGCCCGACAGGGGGTTCTGAGCAGTACTTC.

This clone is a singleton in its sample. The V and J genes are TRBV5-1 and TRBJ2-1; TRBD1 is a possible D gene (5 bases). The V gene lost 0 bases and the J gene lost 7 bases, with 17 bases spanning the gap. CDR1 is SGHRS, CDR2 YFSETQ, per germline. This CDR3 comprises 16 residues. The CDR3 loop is CASSLGGLTPGNEQFF. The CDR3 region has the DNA TGCGCCAGCAGCTTGGGGGGCCTAACCCCCGGGAATGAGCAGTTCTTC.

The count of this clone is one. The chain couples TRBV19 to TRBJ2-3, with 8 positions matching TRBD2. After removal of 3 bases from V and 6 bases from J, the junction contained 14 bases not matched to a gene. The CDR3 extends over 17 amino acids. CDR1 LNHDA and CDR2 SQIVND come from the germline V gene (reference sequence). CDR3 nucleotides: TGTGCCAGTAGTATCGGGGGGGCTAGCGGACCCGGCGATACGCAGTATTTT. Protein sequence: CASSIGGASGPGDTQYF.

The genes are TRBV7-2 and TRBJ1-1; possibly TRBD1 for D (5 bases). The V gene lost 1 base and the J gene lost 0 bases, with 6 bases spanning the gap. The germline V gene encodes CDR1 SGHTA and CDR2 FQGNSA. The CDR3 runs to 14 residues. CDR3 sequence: CASSLGTMNTEAFF. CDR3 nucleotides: TGTGCCAGCAGCTTAGGGACAATGAACACTGAAGCTTTCTTT. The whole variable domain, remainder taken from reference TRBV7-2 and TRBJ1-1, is GAGVSQSPSNKVTEKGKDVELRCDPISGHTALYWYRQSLGQGLEFLIYFQGNSAPDKSGLPSDRFSAERTGGSVSTLTIQRTQQEDSAVYLCASSLGTMNTEAFFGQGTRLTVV.

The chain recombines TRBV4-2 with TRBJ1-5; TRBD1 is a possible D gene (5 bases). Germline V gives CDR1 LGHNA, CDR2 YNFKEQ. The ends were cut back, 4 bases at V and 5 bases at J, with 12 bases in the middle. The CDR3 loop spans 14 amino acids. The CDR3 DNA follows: TGTGCCAGCAGCCCAAATCAGGGTCATCAGCCCCAGCATTTT. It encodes CASSPNQGHQPQHF.

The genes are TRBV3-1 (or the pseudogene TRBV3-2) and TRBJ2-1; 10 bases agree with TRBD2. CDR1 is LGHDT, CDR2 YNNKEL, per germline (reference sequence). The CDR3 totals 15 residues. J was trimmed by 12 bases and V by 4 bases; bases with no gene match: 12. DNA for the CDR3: TGTGCCAGCAGCCCCACAACGGGACTAGCGTTTGGGCAGTTCTTC. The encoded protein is CASSPTTGLAFGQFF.

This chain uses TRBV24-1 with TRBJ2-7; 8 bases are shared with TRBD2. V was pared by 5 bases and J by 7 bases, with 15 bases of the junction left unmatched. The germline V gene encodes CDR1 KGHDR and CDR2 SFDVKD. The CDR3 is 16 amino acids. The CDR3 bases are TGTGCCACCAGTGGAGGGGCTAGCGGGCTTTCTTGGGAGCAGTACTTC. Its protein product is CATSGGASGLSWEQYF.

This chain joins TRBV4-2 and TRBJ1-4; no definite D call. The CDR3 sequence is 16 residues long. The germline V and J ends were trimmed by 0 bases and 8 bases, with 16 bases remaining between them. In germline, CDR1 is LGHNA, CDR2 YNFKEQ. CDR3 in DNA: TGTGCCAGCAGCCAAGATGGGGAGGCCTTGGGGGAAAAACTGTTTTTT. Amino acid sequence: CASSQDGEALGEKLFF.

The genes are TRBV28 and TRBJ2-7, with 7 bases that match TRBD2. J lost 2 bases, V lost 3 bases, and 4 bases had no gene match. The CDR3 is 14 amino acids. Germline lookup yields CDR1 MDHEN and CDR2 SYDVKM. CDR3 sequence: CASSLLAATYEQYF. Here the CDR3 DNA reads TGTGCCAGCAGTTTGCTAGCGGCCACCTACGAGCAGTACTTC.